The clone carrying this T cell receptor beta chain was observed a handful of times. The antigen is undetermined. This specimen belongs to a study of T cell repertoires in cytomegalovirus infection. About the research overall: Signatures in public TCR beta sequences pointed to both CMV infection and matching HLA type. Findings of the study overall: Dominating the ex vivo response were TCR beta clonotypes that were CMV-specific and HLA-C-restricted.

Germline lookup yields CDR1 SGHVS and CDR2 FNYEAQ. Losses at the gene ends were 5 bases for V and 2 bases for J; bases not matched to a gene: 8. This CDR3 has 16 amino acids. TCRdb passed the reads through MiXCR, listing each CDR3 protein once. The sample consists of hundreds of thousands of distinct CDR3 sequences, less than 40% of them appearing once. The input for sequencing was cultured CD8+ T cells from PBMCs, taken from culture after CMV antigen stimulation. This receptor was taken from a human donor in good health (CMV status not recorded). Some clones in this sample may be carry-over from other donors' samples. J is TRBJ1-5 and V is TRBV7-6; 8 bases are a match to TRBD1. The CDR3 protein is CASSPPGGNGNQPQHF. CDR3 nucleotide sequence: TGTGCCAGCAGCCCGCCAGGGGGCAATGGCAATCAGCCCCAGCATTTT.